Each of the 25 T cell receptor beta chains below was sequenced from the same sample in a study of blood T cells in healthy people across ages. With a J-beta primer mix and a sample-barcoded 5' primer, a second PCR ran about 7 to 11 cycles. TCRdb independently ran MiXCR on the 5' RACE reads; one entry per CDR3 protein. The table records about a million distinct CDR3 sequences, 48% of them present only once. The sequencing input was blood. The receptor set was obtained from a man aged 30 to 45 in good health.

The chain is built from TRBV4-3 and TRBJ1-1; no clear D. CDR1 and CDR2 (germline): LGHNA, YSLEER. CDR3 size: 15 residues. Trimming took off 0 bases at V and 2 bases at J, with 10 bases between the two ends. The chain's CDR3 is CASSQDRQTNTEAFF. DNA for the CDR3: TGCGCCAGCAGCCAAGATCGGCAGACCAACACTGAAGCTTTCTTT.

The rearrangement joins TRBV20-1 to TRBJ1-4, with D perhaps TRBD1 (6 bases). Deletions cut 5 bases from V and 7 bases from J, with 17 bases between. Germline-derived CDR1 and CDR2 are DFQATT and SNEGSKA (reference sequence). The CDR3 is 14 residues long. CDR3 sequence reads: CSAVRGGRGEKLFF. The CDR3 DNA reads TGCAGTGCTGTCCGCGGGGGGCGCGGTGAAAAACTGTTTTTT.

As regards this clonotype: A read error may account for a junction end that differs from germline. The rearrangement joins TRBV6-1 to TRBJ2-5; D not certain. The germline V gene has CDR1 MNHNS and CDR2 SASEGT. This CDR3 spans 12 amino acids. The CDR3 DNA reads as TGTGCCAACAGTGAAGAATTGGAGACCCAGTACTTC. Translation: CANSEELETQYF.

V usage is TRBV29-1 and J usage is TRBJ2-1; 10 bases line up with TRBD2. V trimming: 7 bases; J trimming: 5 bases; junction bases outside the gene matches: 5. Germline V gene lookup returns CDR1 SQVTM and CDR2 ANQGSEA. CDR3 length: 13 residues. In DNA form, the CDR3 reads TGCAGCGGGAAGCGGGGGGGAAACAATGAGCAGTTCTTC. As protein: CSGKRGGNNEQFF.

This chain links TRBV20-1 with TRBJ2-7, with a weak D call TRBD2 (5 bases). Trimming removed 6 bases from V and 2 bases from J, with 17 bases in between. Germline V gene lookup returns CDR1 DFQATT and CDR2 SNEGSKA (reference sequence). The CDR3 sequence is 14 residues long. The CDR3 spells CSARTGLRPYEQYF. As DNA, the CDR3 is TGCAGTGCGCGGACTGGACTGCGACCCTACGAGCAGTACTTC.

This clonotype was recorded many times. The rearrangement links TRBV6-1 to TRBJ2-5, with D perhaps TRBD2 (6 bases). Looked up from germline, CDR1 is MNHNS and CDR2 is SASEGT. The CDR3 length is 14 residues. Trimming removed 9 bases from V and 3 bases from J, with 17 bases in between. CDR3 sequence (DNA): TGTGCCAGAGCCCCCCCTAGCGCCGAAGAGACCCAGTACTTC. Its protein is CARAPPSAEETQYF.

Turning to this clonotype: Germline is not matched at one junction end, which may reflect a read error. V gene TRBV3-1 combines with J gene TRBJ1-1, with 9 bases that match TRBD1. The CDR3 is made up of 15 amino acids. The V gene's germline CDR1 is LGHDT and CDR2 YNNKEL (reference sequence). In nucleotides, the CDR3 is TGTGCCAGCAGCCAACCCGGGACAGGGAACACTGGAGCTTTCTTT. Translated: CASSQPGTGNTGAFF.

The gene calls are TRBV20-1 and TRBJ2-7, with D possibly matching TRBD2 (5 bases). Germline V gene sequence: CDR1 DFQATT, CDR2 SNEGSKA (reference sequence). V lost 5 bases and J lost 4, with 12 bases in between. CDR3 length equals 12 residues. DNA of the CDR3: TGCAGTGCTCCGGACTCACATTACGAGCAGTACTTC. It translates to CSAPDSHYEQYF.

This clonotype was observed at least ten times. The chain employs TRBV20-1 and TRBJ2-1; tentatively, D is TRBD1 or TRBD2 (6 bases each). The CDR3 is made up of 12 amino acids. V lost 8 bases, J lost 8 bases, and 16 bases lay in between. CDR1 and CDR2 from the germline V gene are DFQATT and SNEGSKA (reference sequence). The CDR3 DNA reads as TGCAGTCCCCAAGGGGGGTTAGATGAGCAGTTCTTC. Its translation: CSPQGGLDEQFF.

This clonotype appeared many times. The V call is TRBV27, the J call TRBJ2-5; 7 bases are a match to TRBD2. The CDR3 is made up of 16 amino acids. CDR1 is MNHEY and CDR2 is SMNVEV in the germline V gene (reference sequence). The V segment lost 5 bases and the J segment 4 bases; nucleotides outside the gene matches: 13. As DNA, the CDR3 is TGTGCCAGCAGTCCGGGGGGTCATGGGTTCGGAGAGACCCAGTACTTC. This translates into CASSPGGHGFGETQYF.

This clonotype was counted only a few times. V and J are TRBV28 and TRBJ2-7; maybe TRBD2 (5 bases). V lost 5 bases to trimming and J lost 0 bases, with 14 bases between them. The germline V gene encodes CDR1 MDHEN and CDR2 SYDVKM. There are 15 residues in the CDR3. CDR3 sequence: CASSLTDWSSYEQYF. CDR3 DNA: TGTGCCAGCAGTCTCACGGACTGGAGCTCCTACGAGCAGTACTTC. Drawing the rest from reference TRBV28 and TRBJ2-7, the complete variable domain is DVKVTQSSRYLVKRTGEKVFLECVQDMDHENMFWYRQDPGLGLRLIYFSYDVKMKEKGDIPEGYSVSREKKERFSLILESASTNQTSMYLCASSLTDWSSYEQYFGPGTRLTVT.

In its sample, this clonotype was seen a few times. CDR3 in DNA: TGCGCCAGCAGCCCTCGACAGGGGCTAGCTTTCTTT. Translated: CASSPRQGLAFF. The rearrangement uses TRBV5-1 and TRBJ1-1, with TRBD1 matching over 8 bases. Germline CDR1 is SGHRS and CDR2 is YFSETQ. The CDR3 length is 12 residues. With V trimmed by 4 bases and J by 10 bases, 6 bases remained unmatched.

The chain employs TRBV5-4 and TRBJ1-5; no clear D. The CDR3 has 14 amino acids. V was clipped by 0 bases and J by 9 bases, with 13 bases between them. Germline V gene sequence: CDR1 SGHNT, CDR2 YYREEE (reference sequence). CDR3: CASSLDGTGVPQHF. The CDR3 DNA reads TGTGCCAGCAGCTTGGACGGAACCGGAGTGCCCCAGCATTTT.

V and J are TRBV20-1 and TRBJ1-1; no clear D. The CDR3 covers 13 residues. Trimming left V 4 bases short and J 4 bases short, with 13 bases between. CDR1 and CDR2 from the germline V gene are DFQATT and SNEGSKA (reference sequence). The CDR3 is CSAIPPTSTEAFF. In nucleotides, the CDR3 is TGCAGTGCTATTCCCCCAACCTCCACTGAAGCTTTCTTT.

There are a few counts of this clonotype. The chain has TRBV6-2 or TRBV6-3 and TRBJ2-7; 7 nucleotides line up with TRBD1. The germline V gene has CDR1 MNHEY and CDR2 SVGEGT. This CDR3 has 14 amino acids. V shed 6 bases and J 5 bases; nucleotides not matched to a gene: 10. As DNA, the CDR3 is TGTGCCAGCAGCCAGCGAGGGGGCCGAGACGAGCAGTACTTC. This gives the protein CASSQRGGRDEQYF.

This clonotype was detected a few times. The V gene is TRBV29-1, the J gene TRBJ2-5; perhaps D is TRBD1 or TRBD2 (5 bases each). The CDR3 sequence is 14 residues long. In germline, CDR1 is SQVTM, CDR2 ANQGSEA. V lost 2 bases and J 4 bases, leaving 14 bases between the germline ends. This chain's CDR3 is CSVESAGAGETQYF. The DNA for the CDR3 is TGCAGCGTTGAAAGCGCCGGGGCCGGAGAGACCCAGTACTTC.

This clonotype has a handful of counts. This rearrangement joins TRBV7-9 to TRBJ1-2, with a possible D match to TRBD1 (5 bases). Deletions cut 1 base from V and 2 bases from J, with 23 bases between. This CDR3 contains 19 residues. In germline, CDR1 is SEHNR, CDR2 FQNEAQ (reference sequence). CDR3 protein: CASSLGLGPGDDANYGYTF. DNA of the CDR3: TGTGCCAGCAGCTTAGGTCTGGGACCGGGCGACGACGCGAACTATGGCTACACCTTC.

In this sample, this clonotype turned up many times. The rearrangement uses TRBV6-2 or TRBV6-3 and TRBJ2-3, with 12 bases aligning to TRBD2. The junction had 5 bases not matched to a gene; V was cut back by 6 bases and J by 4 bases. The germline V gene encodes CDR1 MNHEY and CDR2 SVGEGT. The CDR3 covers 15 residues. Here the CDR3 DNA reads TGTGCCAGCAGCCGAACTAGCGGGGGGTCAGATACGCAGTATTTT. It is translated as CASSRTSGGSDTQYF.

The J gene is TRBJ2-7, the V gene TRBV10-3; 7 bases fit TRBD1. V lost 6 bases to trimming and J lost 7 bases; unmatched junction nucleotides: 6. CDR3 length: 12 residues. The V gene's germline CDR1 is ENHRY and CDR2 SYGVKD. The CDR3 bases are TGTGCCATCAGAACAGGGGTCGATGAGCAGTACTTC. Translation: CAIRTGVDEQYF.

The V call is TRBV28, the J call TRBJ1-4; no clear D gene. Germline-derived CDR1 and CDR2 are MDHEN and SYDVKM. CDR3 length: 15 amino acids. V dropped 2 bases and J dropped 0 bases, with 7 bases sitting between them. Here the CDR3 DNA reads TGTGCCAGCAGTTTACTCGGCTCAACTAATGAAAAACTGTTTTTT. This translates into CASSLLGSTNEKLFF.

A few counts support this clonotype. J is TRBJ1-1 and V is TRBV20-1; tentatively, D is TRBD1 (6 bases). V was pared by 4 bases and J by 1 base, with 16 bases between. The CDR3 runs to 15 residues. Germline V CDR1 and CDR2: DFQATT, SNEGSKA (reference sequence). The chain's CDR3 is CSAIRPPGQNTEAFF. CDR3 in DNA: TGCAGTGCTATACGACCCCCGGGACAGAACACTGAAGCTTTCTTT.

V usage is TRBV12-3 or TRBV12-4 and J usage is TRBJ1-5; 7 bases line up with TRBD1. The CDR3 runs to 16 residues. With 6 bases clipped from V and 2 bases from J, the junction kept 10 bases outside the gene matches. The CDR3 here is CASSQKTGFGNQPQHF. The CDR3 DNA reads as TGTGCCAGCAGCCAAAAGACAGGGTTCGGCAATCAGCCCCAGCATTTT.

CDR3 loop: CASSSYGGSYEQYF. The CDR3 coding sequence is TGTGCCAGCAGCTCCTACGGGGGCTCCTACGAGCAGTACTTC. The genes are TRBV7-2 and TRBJ2-7, with a possible D match to TRBD2 (6 bases). The CDR3 sequence is 14 residues long. Germline loops: CDR1 SGHTA, CDR2 FQGNSA. V gave up 4 bases and J gave up 0 bases, with 10 bases separating them.

This clonotype was observed a few times. DNA for the CDR3: TGTGCCAGCAGCTTAGTTGGACAGGGGAACGAGCAGTACTTC. Translating it yields CASSLVGQGNEQYF. The V gene is TRBV11-3, the J gene TRBJ2-7; 9 bases agree with TRBD1. In germline, CDR1 is SGHNT, CDR2 YENEEA. J gave up 5 bases and V 1 base, and 3 bases lay outside the gene matches. The CDR3 consists of 14 residues.

This clonotype has ten or more counts. The chain is built from TRBV4-1 and TRBJ2-7; 8 bases are shared with TRBD2. Per germline, CDR1 MGHRA and CDR2 YSYEKL. With 6 bases clipped from V and 4 bases from J, the junction kept 11 bases outside the gene matches. This CDR3 has 15 residues. The CDR3 reads CASRLAGSRDYEQYF. The DNA of the CDR3 is TGCGCCAGCAGATTAGCGGGGAGTCGGGATTACGAGCAGTACTTC.